The rows below give T cell receptor beta chains drawn from one sample of a study of blood T cells in healthy people across ages. TCRdb reprocessed the 5' RACE reads with MiXCR, giving one entry per CDR3 protein. This table holds 800,000 or so distinct CDR3 sequences, 20% to 25% found once. This same sample was also taken into another study, of T cells of mothers and their children.

The sequenced sample was blood. The receptors stem from a boy younger than 18 in good health. Each CDR3 is given with its conserved first and last residue. A D gene is named only where the DNA matches it firmly. Only some rows state a clone size, as once, few, many or a class for expanded clones.

>TRBV4-3|NA|TRBJ2-1|once
TGCGCCAGCAGCCTCGGACAGAAAACGGGGTACAATGAGCAGTTCTTC
CASSLGQKTGYNEQFF
>TRBV28|NA|TRBJ1-3|NA
TGTGCCAGCAGCCAGTCAGGGGTGTCTGGAAACACCATATATTTT
CASSQSGVSGNTIYF
>TRBV7-3|NA|TRBJ2-3|NA
TGTGCCAGCAGCCAAACTCCATCCCTCACAGATACGCAGTATTTT
CASSQTPSLTDTQYF
>TRBV27|NA|TRBJ1-5|NA
TGTGCCAGCAGTTTAGCGGTTGTGGGTCAGCCCCAGCATTTT
CASSLAVVGQPQHF
>TRBV7-8|TRBD2|TRBJ2-3|few
TGTGCCAGCCTGCCAGCGGGGAGGCTAGGGGATACGCAGTATTTT
CASLPAGRLGDTQYF
>TRBV29-1|NA|TRBJ2-7|NA
TGCAGCGTTGAGGTGGGCGACGAGCAGTACTTC
CSVEVGDEQYF
>TRBV7-9|NA|TRBJ1-1|few
TGTGCCAGCAGCCAAGTCCGGACAGCGAACACTGAAGCTTTCTTT
CASSQVRTANTEAFF
>TRBV7-2|TRBD2|TRBJ2-7|NA
TGTGCCAGCTGCTCGTACGGGGGGGCATACGAGCAGTACTTC
CASCSYGGAYEQYF
>TRBV20-1|NA|TRBJ2-1|NA
TGCAGTGCTAGAGATCAACTTGAGCAGTTCTTC
CSARDQLEQFF
>TRBV13|NA|TRBJ2-6|few
TGTGCCAGCAGCTGGATCTCTGGGGCCAACGTCCTGACTTTC
CASSWISGANVLTF
>TRBV7-2|TRBD1|TRBJ2-1|NA
TGTGCCAGCAGCCAGAGGACAGGGGGCCCCTACAATGAGCAGTTCTTC
CASSQRTGGPYNEQFF
>TRBV20-1|NA|TRBJ2-3|few
TGCATCGTGGGGAGCACAGATACGCAGTATTTT
CIVGSTDTQYF
>TRBV20-1|NA|TRBJ2-1|few
TGCAGTGCCACACAATTGCTAGCGAGCAATGAGCAGTTCTTC
CSATQLLASNEQFF
>TRBV4-2|TRBD2|TRBJ2-1|NA
TGTGCCAGCAGCCAAGTCGGGACTAGCGGGGGACTAGAGCAGTTCTTC
CASSQVGTSGGLEQFF
>TRBV27|NA|TRBJ1-4|NA
TGTGCCAGCAGCCTCAAGCCAAAGTATACAGCAACTAATGAAAAACTGTTTTTT
CASSLKPKYTATNEKLFF
>TRBV29-1|NA|TRBJ2-1|NA
TGCAGCGTGATGTGGGTGCTAGTTCCCCACTACAATGAGCAGTTCTTC
CSVMWVLVPHYNEQFF
>TRBV6-2/TRBV6-3|NA|TRBJ2-7|NA
TGTGCCAGCAGGAACACTGCCTACGAGCAGTACTTC
CASRNTAYEQYF
>TRBV12-3/TRBV12-4|NA|TRBJ1-5|few
TGTGCCAGCAGTTTGGCCCAGGGTCTTCAGCCCCAGCATTTT
CASSLAQGLQPQHF
>TRBV7-9|TRBD1|TRBJ2-3|NA
TGTGCCAGCAGCCCCGGGACAGCGGCAGATACGCAGTATTTT
CASSPGTAADTQYF
>TRBV29-1|NA|TRBJ2-2|NA
TGCAGCGTTAGCGACACCGGGGAGCTGTTTTTT
CSVSDTGELFF
>TRBV7-2|TRBD2|TRBJ2-2|NA
TGTGCCAGCAGCTTTCGCGGGAGGGCCACCGGGGAGCTGTTTTTT
CASSFRGRATGELFF
>TRBV5-1|NA|TRBJ1-2|few
TGCGCCAGCAGCCCTGAGGGTGGTCTCGGCTACACCTTC
CASSPEGGLGYTF
>TRBV5-1|TRBD1|TRBJ2-7|NA
TGCGCCAGCAGCAATACTGGGACAGGGGGATACGAGCAGTACTTC
CASSNTGTGGYEQYF
>TRBV12-3/TRBV12-4|NA|TRBJ1-4|few
TGTGCCAGCAGTTTATGGGGTAATGAAAAACTGTTTTTT
CASSLWGNEKLFF
>TRBV20-1|NA|TRBJ2-3|NA
TGCAGTGCCCCCCGGAGGGGGGATACGCAGTATTTT
CSAPRRGDTQYF
>TRBV29-1|TRBD2|TRBJ2-5|NA
TGCAGCGTTGACCCCAGCGGGGTGAATACCCAAGAGACCCAGTACTTC
CSVDPSGVNTQETQYF